The source of this TCR beta chain is a study of long-term antiretroviral therapy in people with HIV. Study-level results: After ART, diversity increased yet remained lower than transplant donor controls.

The germline CDR1 and CDR2 sequences are MNHEY and SVGAGI. The V gene end was trimmed by 1 base and the J gene end by 2 bases; junction bases not matched to a gene: 7. CDR3 length equals 16 residues. For each donor, at least one pre-ART and at least two post-ART PBMC samples were available. Each specimen consisted of about 0.85-11 million cryopreserved PBMC prior to extraction of DNA. Run at survey level, the immunoSEQ assay was version v3.0. The protocol was immunoSEQ multiplex PCR, while the TCRdb copy is restricted to in-frame clones and leaves out a portion. The table has 20,000 to 25,000 clones, around four fifths seen once. About this clone: Its matching antigen is unknown.

The sequencing used unsorted PBMCs, collected 1.6 years after starting antiretroviral therapy. V usage is TRBV6-5 and J usage is TRBJ2-7, with TRBD2 matching over 8 bases. The TCR was taken from a man aged 40-55 years with HIV. CDR3 residues: CASSYYGGASPYEQYF. The DNA for the CDR3 is TGTGCCAGCAGTTACTACGGGGGGGCCTCCCCCTACGAGCAGTACTTC.